The 19 T cell receptor beta chains below all came from one sample that was sequenced in a study of blood T cells in healthy people across ages. A J-beta primer mix and a sample-barcoded 5' primer were used in a second PCR of about 7 to 11 cycles. TCRdb used MiXCR to reprocess the 5' RACE reads, holding one entry per CDR3 protein. The table lists under 750,000 distinct CDR3 sequences, about 45% of them singletons. Sequencing was performed on blood. The receptors were sampled from an elderly man in good health.

This clonotype came up a few times. This chain uses TRBV6-2 or TRBV6-3 with TRBJ2-1; D is uncertain. The CDR3 covers 15 residues. Germline lookup yields CDR1 MNHEY and CDR2 SVGEGT. The V and J ends lost 2 bases and 6 bases respectively, with 14 bases between them. The CDR3 is CASSYLSPASNEQFF. CDR3 sequence (DNA): TGTGCCAGCAGTTACCTGAGCCCTGCCAGCAATGAGCAGTTCTTC.

This rearrangement joins TRBV7-2 to TRBJ2-7, with D tentatively TRBD1 or TRBD2 (5 bases each). CDR3 length: 16 amino acids. V dropped 5 bases and J dropped 7 bases, with 24 bases sitting between them. CDR1 is SGHTA, CDR2 FQGNSA, per germline. The CDR3, as DNA: TGTGCCAGCAGCCGATTTGGGCCTAGGGGAGTGAATGAGCAGTACTTC. Translating gives CASSRFGPRGVNEQYF.

This clonotype showed up just once. The chain joins TRBV27 to TRBJ1-2; the match to TRBD1 covers 7 bases. The ends lost 6 bases at V and 5 bases at J; junction bases unmatched: 12. The CDR3 totals 15 residues. The germline gives CDR1 MNHEY, CDR2 SMNVEV (reference sequence). CDR3 coding DNA: TGTGCCAGCAGAGCCCTCTGGGACAGCGTTTATGGCTACACCTTC. Protein product: CASRALWDSVYGYTF.

The chain is built from TRBV9 and TRBJ2-5; 7 bases are a match to TRBD2. Germline CDR1 SGDLS, CDR2 YYNGEE. The CDR3 runs 17 residues. V shed 1 base and J 4 bases; nucleotides not matched to a gene: 13. CDR3 nucleotides: TGTGCCAGCAGCGTAAACCAGGGAGGGCCACTTCTAGAGACCCAGTACTTC. Encoded protein: CASSVNQGGPLLETQYF.

This clonotype was observed a few times. The rearrangement links TRBV15 to TRBJ2-2, with a tentative D call TRBD2 (5 bases). V gave up 6 bases and J gave up 6 bases, with 20 bases separating them. The CDR3 has 16 amino acids. Germline CDR1 LNHNV, CDR2 YYDKDF (reference sequence). The CDR3 DNA sequence: TGTGCCACCAGTATTGAGCGGACGGCGTCGTCCGGGGAGCTGTTTTTT. Residues: CATSIERTASSGELFF.

With regard to this clonotype: With a much larger clone just one base away, this may be a read error. The gene calls are TRBV7-9 and TRBJ2-1; tentative D call: TRBD2 (5 bases). Gene TRBJ2-7 matches the end of the DNA better, so the J call may be wrong. The CDR3 extends over 15 amino acids. CDR1 and CDR2 from the germline V gene are SEHNR and FQNEAQ (reference sequence). The CDR3: CASSLVAGSYNEQYF. The CDR3 coding sequence is TGTGCCAGCAGCTTAGTGGCGGGCTCCTACAATGAGCAGTACTTC.

This chain connects TRBV5-1 to TRBJ1-4, with a weak D call TRBD1 (6 bases). CDR1 is SGHRS, CDR2 YFSETQ, per germline. V was trimmed by 2 bases and J by 5 bases, leaving 13 bases between them. The CDR3 runs 15 residues. The CDR3 spells CASSLTGNWNEKLFF. The CDR3 DNA sequence: TGCGCCAGCAGCTTAACAGGGAATTGGAATGAAAAACTGTTTTTT.

The genes are TRBV4-3 and TRBJ1-1; D is perhaps TRBD1 (6 bases). The V gene's germline CDR1 is LGHNA and CDR2 YSLEER. Trimming cost V 0 bases and J 8 bases, with 16 bases left between them. CDR3 size: 15 residues. This chain's CDR3 is CASSQDLGHRAEAFF. The CDR3 nucleotides read TGCGCCAGCAGCCAAGATCTTGGGCACAGGGCCGAAGCTTTCTTT.

The chain is built from TRBV20-1 and TRBJ2-7; 7 bases fit TRBD1. The CDR3 length is 14 residues. CDR1 and CDR2 (germline): DFQATT, SNEGSKA (reference sequence). J lost 4 bases, V lost 0 bases, and 6 bases had no gene match. The CDR3 nucleotides are TGCAGTGCTAGAGAAGAGGGGGCCCATTACGAGCAGTACTTC. Protein sequence: CSAREEGAHYEQYF.

With respect to this clonotype: A much larger clone is a single base away; this may be a read error. This sequence joins TRBV27 and TRBJ2-5, with D perhaps being TRBD1 or TRBD2 (6 bases each). This CDR3 has 13 amino acids. The germline V gene has CDR1 MNHEY and CDR2 SMNVEV (reference sequence). Trimming shortened V by 0 bases and J by 11 bases, and 13 bases separated the two germline ends. CDR3: CASSLSKGGEQYF. Written as DNA, the CDR3 is TGTGCCAGCAGTTTATCGAAGGGGGGTGAGCAGTACTTC.

The chain is built from TRBV7-8 and TRBJ1-5; 7 positions agree with TRBD1. The germline V gene has CDR1 SGHVS and CDR2 FQNEAQ. Trimming cost V 8 bases and J 0 bases; bases outside gene matches: 4. The CDR3 is 14 amino acids. The CDR3 bases are TGTGCCAGCCAGGGGGGTTATAGCAATCAGCCCCAGCATTTT. It translates to CASQGGYSNQPQHF.

This clonotype has just a few counts. This rearrangement joins TRBV5-1 to TRBJ2-1; 9 bases are a match to TRBD2. V shed 5 bases, J shed 7 bases, and the junction held 13 bases outside the gene matches. Germline CDR1 is SGHRS and CDR2 is YFSETQ. The CDR3 spans 16 residues. The CDR3 sequence is CASRTPDSGGNNEQFF. CDR3 in DNA: TGCGCCAGCAGAACCCCGGACAGCGGGGGGAATAATGAGCAGTTCTTC.

Written as DNA, the CDR3 is TGCAGTGCTAGAAGGAGCGGGAGGTGCGAGCAGTACTTC. Its protein product is CSARRSGRCEQYF. The chain couples TRBV20-1 to TRBJ2-7; 9 nucleotides agree with TRBD2. V lost 2 bases to trimming and J lost 6 bases; unmatched junction nucleotides: 5. Looked up from germline, CDR1 is DFQATT and CDR2 is SNEGSKA (reference sequence). The CDR3 is made up of 13 amino acids.

This clonotype was seen a handful of times. This sequence joins TRBV10-3 and TRBJ2-7; 9 bases are shared with TRBD2. Germline assignment: CDR1 ENHRY and CDR2 SYGVKD. CDR3 length equals 15 residues. Losses at the gene ends were 4 bases for V and 2 bases for J; bases not matched to a gene: 6. In DNA form, the CDR3 reads TGTGCCATCAGTGGGTTAGCGGGGGATACCTACGAGCAGTACTTC. It codes for CAISGLAGDTYEQYF.

This clonotype was found a few times. The chain employs TRBV28 and TRBJ1-2; the match to TRBD1 covers 9 bases. CDR1 and CDR2 from the germline V gene are MDHEN and SYDVKM. After removal of 6 bases from V and 4 bases from J, the junction contained 6 bases not matched to a gene. The CDR3 length is 14 residues. CDR3 DNA sequence: TGTGCCAGCAGCCCCGGGACAGGGCGCTATGGCTACACCTTC. Amino acid sequence: CASSPGTGRYGYTF.

V is TRBV29-1 and J is TRBJ2-7, with 7 bases matching TRBD1. The last part of the DNA fits TRBJ2-5 better; the J call may be wrong. Germline V gives CDR1 SQVTM, CDR2 ANQGSEA. This CDR3 is built from 13 residues. CDR3 protein: CSVDLRGPETQYF. The CDR3 DNA follows: TGCAGCGTTGATCTTAGGGGGCCGGAGACCCAGTACTTC.

Comment on this clonotype: Compared with germline, one end of the junction differs, possibly owing to a read error. CDR3: CASTLVGGASSYEQYF. The CDR3, as DNA: TGTGCCAGCACCTTAGTAGGGGGAGCCTCTTCGTACGAGCAGTACTTC. The rearrangement links TRBV7-8 to TRBJ2-7; possibly TRBD1 for D (6 bases). Germline V gene sequence: CDR1 SGHVS, CDR2 FQNEAQ. The CDR3 runs 16 residues.

This clonotype was found many times. The rearrangement joins TRBV7-9 to TRBJ2-7, with 11 bases fitting TRBD1. The CDR3 totals 15 residues. The J segment lost 2 bases and the V segment lost 2 bases, leaving 2 bases of the junction unmatched. Germline values: CDR1 SEHNR, CDR2 FQNEAQ (reference sequence). CDR3 bases: TGTGCCAGCAGCTTAAGGGACAGGGGGACCTACGAGCAGTACTTC. It encodes CASSLRDRGTYEQYF.

There are a few counts of this clonotype. V usage is TRBV19 and J usage is TRBJ2-1; either TRBD1 or TRBD2 may supply D (5 bases each). The CDR3 is 11 amino acids. V was pared by 5 bases and J by 10 bases, with 9 bases between. Germline CDR1 is LNHDA and CDR2 is SQIVND (reference sequence). Here the CDR3 DNA reads TGTGCCAGTAGTGACTGGGGGGAGCAGTTCTTC. It codes for CASSDWGEQFF.